Each of the 32 T cell receptor beta chains below was sequenced from the same sample in a study of T cell repertoires in cytomegalovirus infection. Using its own MiXCR run on the reads, TCRdb lists one record per CDR3 protein. The data show around 530,000 distinct CDR3 sequences, with approximately 15% seen just once and 24% held by the top ten. Specimen: CD8+ T cells from PBMCs. The receptors originated from a human donor in good health (CMV status not recorded). Some clones in this sample may be carry-over from other donors' samples.

This clonotype was observed many times. J is TRBJ2-5 and V is TRBV7-9, with 12 bases fitting TRBD2. Germline trimming cut 5 bases from V and 5 bases from J; bases unmatched to any gene: 3. This CDR3 region has 14 residues. Germline V gene lookup returns CDR1 SEHNR and CDR2 FQNEAQ (reference sequence). DNA for the CDR3: TGTGCCAGCAGCGATGGGACTAGCGGGGAGACCCAGTACTTC. It is translated as CASSDGTSGETQYF.

The sample holds many counts of this clonotype. The chain recombines TRBV28 with TRBJ2-7; D might be TRBD2 (6 bases). The V and J ends lost 5 bases and 0 bases respectively, with 20 bases between them. The CDR3 is made up of 17 amino acids. Germline loops: CDR1 MDHEN, CDR2 SYDVKM. DNA of the CDR3: TGTGCCAGCAGTCCCCGTTTAGGTAGCGGAATCTCCTACGAGCAGTACTTC. It yields the protein CASSPRLGSGISYEQYF.

In the case of this clonotype: This CDR3 is missing its conserved last phenylalanine or tryptophan, likely due to a read error. The V gene is TRBV29-1, the J gene TRBJ2-7; D is perhaps TRBD1 (6 bases). The CDR3 loop spans 13 amino acids. Looked up from germline, CDR1 is SQVTM and CDR2 is ANQGSEA. Trimming removed 8 bases at V and 0 bases at J, with 14 bases between. CDR3 residues: CSISGTNSYEQYL. CDR3 DNA sequence: TGCAGCATTTCCGGGACAAACTCCTACGAGCAGTACTTA.

The sample holds many counts of this clonotype. This CDR3 is CASSFRAGYTEAFF. CDR3 nucleotides: TGTGCCAGCAGTTTTCGTGCAGGGTACACTGAAGCTTTCTTT. The rearrangement joins TRBV28 to TRBJ1-1, with D perhaps matching TRBD1 (5 bases). The CDR3 is 14 residues long. Trimming took off 3 bases at V and 3 bases at J, with 11 bases between the two ends. From germline, CDR1 is MDHEN and CDR2 SYDVKM.

The chain is built from TRBV4-1 and TRBJ1-1, with D possibly TRBD1 on 5 matching bases. This CDR3 has 12 residues. With 2 bases removed from V and 7 bases from J, the gap between germline ends came to 8 bases. CDR1 MGHRA and CDR2 YSYEKL come from the germline V gene. The DNA for the CDR3 is TGCGCCAGCAGCCAACGGGGGAATGAAGCTTTCTTT. Its translation: CASSQRGNEAFF.

The chain is built from TRBV9 and TRBJ2-7, with 9 nucleotides matching TRBD2. The V and J ends lost 0 bases and 5 bases, in that order; junction bases with no gene match: 6. Per the germline V gene, CDR1 is SGDLS and CDR2 is YYNGEE. The CDR3 consists of 15 residues. CDR3 sequence reads: CASSVEGLAWNEQYF. CDR3 DNA sequence: TGTGCCAGCAGCGTAGAGGGACTAGCTTGGAACGAGCAGTACTTC.

The sample holds many counts of this clonotype. The chain recombines TRBV7-9 with TRBJ2-5; 9 bases match TRBD2. This CDR3 comprises 17 residues. J lost 4 bases, V lost 5 bases, and 14 bases had no gene match. Germline CDR1 and CDR2: SEHNR and FQNEAQ (reference sequence). The CDR3 region has the DNA TGTGCCAGCAGCACGATGGGATTGCGGGAGGGCGGAGAGACCCAGTACTTC. It yields the protein CASSTMGLREGGETQYF. Together with reference TRBV7-9 and TRBJ2-5, the CDR3 gives the full variable domain: DTGVSQNPRHKITKRGQNVTFRCDPISEHNRLYWYRQTLGQGPEFLTYFQNEAQLEKSRLLSDRFSAERPKGSFSTLEIQRTEQGDSAMYLCASSTMGLREGGETQYFGPGTRLLVL.

This clonotype was recorded at least ten times. The chain joins TRBV4-1 to TRBJ2-3, with 12 positions matching TRBD2. The CDR3 length is 17 residues. Germline V gene sequence: CDR1 MGHRA, CDR2 YSYEKL. The J segment lost 6 bases and the V segment lost 1 base, leaving 8 bases of the junction unmatched. The CDR3 sequence is CASSQAFTSGGRDTQYF. The CDR3, as DNA: TGCGCCAGCAGCCAAGCTTTCACTAGCGGGGGGCGTGATACGCAGTATTTT.

This clonotype was counted many times. The rearrangement uses TRBV28 and TRBJ2-2; D remains unclear. Germline CDR1 MDHEN, CDR2 SYDVKM. The CDR3 is 15 amino acids. Trimming removed 3 bases from V and 3 bases from J, with 11 bases in between. The CDR3 loop reads CASSFLVDYTGELFF. The CDR3 DNA reads as TGTGCCAGCAGTTTTCTGGTCGACTACACCGGGGAGCTGTTTTTT.

This clonotype was seen only a few times. This sequence joins TRBV19 and TRBJ2-1; TRBD2 matches 10 bases. The junction had 10 bases not matched to a gene; V was cut back by 2 bases and J by 6 bases. The germline CDR1 and CDR2 sequences are LNHDA and SQIVND (reference sequence). There are 17 residues in the CDR3. CDR3 residues: CASSIMASGRVGNEQFF. The CDR3 nucleotides read TGTGCCAGTAGTATAATGGCGAGCGGGAGGGTAGGCAATGAGCAGTTCTTC.

This clonotype was counted many times. The chain is built from TRBV7-9 and TRBJ2-2; 7 bases agree with TRBD2. CDR3 length equals 15 residues. Germline V gene data show CDR1 as SEHNR and CDR2 as FQNEAQ (reference sequence). V gave up 6 bases and J gave up 3 bases; unmatched junction bases: 7. CDR3 sequence: CASSTGRPDTGELFF. As DNA, the CDR3 is TGTGCCAGCAGTACCGGGAGGCCCGACACCGGGGAGCTGTTTTTT.

This chain's CDR3 is CSAIDRGPDTQYF. Written as DNA, the CDR3 is TGCAGTGCTATAGACAGGGGGCCAGATACGCAGTATTTT. V usage is TRBV20-1 and J usage is TRBJ2-3; 10 nucleotides line up with TRBD1. The germline gives CDR1 DFQATT, CDR2 SNEGSKA (reference sequence). The CDR3 is 13 amino acids. The ends lost 4 bases at V and 4 bases at J; junction bases unmatched: 2.

The genes are TRBV7-9 and TRBJ1-3; the D is unclear. The CDR3 sequence is 12 residues long. With 6 bases removed from V and 2 bases from J, the gap between germline ends came to 5 bases. The germline CDR1 and CDR2 sequences are SEHNR and FQNEAQ (reference sequence). The CDR3: CASSDAGNTIYF. CDR3 nucleotide sequence: TGTGCCAGCAGTGATGCTGGAAACACCATATATTTT.

The rearrangement links TRBV6-1 to TRBJ2-7, with 7 bases that match TRBD1. Trimming at V came to 2 bases and at J to 2 bases, leaving 6 bases not matched to a gene. This CDR3 contains 15 residues. Germline values: CDR1 MNHNS, CDR2 SASEGT. The CDR3 nucleotides are TGTGCCAGCAGTGAATGGGCAGGGGGAACCTACGAGCAGTACTTC. This gives the protein CASSEWAGGTYEQYF.

A few counts support this clonotype. The rearrangement links TRBV4-1 to TRBJ1-2; a possible D gene is TRBD1 (5 bases). V was shortened by 1 base and J by 4 bases, with 13 bases between the two germline ends. Germline values: CDR1 MGHRA, CDR2 YSYEKL. CDR3 length: 15 residues. CDR3 protein: CASSQVPGTGYGYTF. CDR3 coding DNA: TGCGCCAGCAGCCAAGTCCCAGGGACTGGCTATGGCTACACCTTC.

The chain links TRBV28 to TRBJ2-3; maybe TRBD1 (6 bases). The CDR3 spans 14 residues. V was shortened by 3 bases and J by 4 bases, with 11 bases between the two germline ends. Germline loops: CDR1 MDHEN, CDR2 SYDVKM. This CDR3 is CASSLVRGPDTQYF. CDR3 DNA: TGTGCCAGCAGTTTGGTCAGGGGCCCAGATACGCAGTATTTT.

This clonotype has a count of ten or more. The genes are TRBV11-2 and TRBJ1-3; D ambiguous. This CDR3 is built from 13 residues. Germline V gene data show CDR1 as SGHAT and CDR2 as FQNNGV. Trimming removed 5 bases at V and 2 bases at J, with 7 bases between. DNA of the CDR3: TGTGCCAGCAGCCACGTACCTGGAAACACCATATATTTT. The encoded protein is CASSHVPGNTIYF.

This clonotype was recorded at least ten times. This sequence joins TRBV7-6 and TRBJ1-1; D not resolved. V dropped 7 bases and J dropped 0 bases, with 9 bases sitting between them. This CDR3 has 13 residues. Per germline, CDR1 SGHVS and CDR2 FNYEAQ. CDR3 loop: CASTLWLNTEAFF. CDR3 in DNA: TGTGCCAGCACCCTGTGGCTGAACACTGAAGCTTTCTTT.

This clonotype was picked up a small number of times. V usage is TRBV20-1 and J usage is TRBJ1-5; D perhaps matches TRBD1 (5 bases). The germline V gene has CDR1 DFQATT and CDR2 SNEGSKA (reference sequence). The V gene lost 6 bases and the J gene lost 0 bases, with 18 bases spanning the gap. This CDR3 is built from 16 residues. CDR3 protein: CSATTEADYSNQPQHF. The CDR3 DNA reads TGCAGTGCAACGACAGAAGCCGATTATAGCAATCAGCCCCAGCATTTT.

In the case of this clonotype: This may arise from a read error, as a much more abundant clone is one base away. The V and J genes are TRBV7-9 and TRBJ2-1; D is perhaps TRBD1 (6 bases). The V gene's germline CDR1 is SEHNR and CDR2 FQNEAQ (reference sequence). V gave up 4 bases and J gave up 8 bases, with 12 bases separating them. This CDR3 spans 13 amino acids. CDR3 residues: CASSSPQGDEQFF. For the CDR3, the DNA is TGTGCCAGCAGCTCCCCACAGGGCGATGAGCAGTTCTTC.

This clonotype has only a few counts. The chain combines TRBV29-1 with TRBJ1-1, with unresolved D. The CDR3 spans 12 residues. Looked up from germline, CDR1 is SQVTM and CDR2 is ANQGSEA. V lost 6 bases, J lost 3 bases, and 11 bases lay in between. Written as DNA, the CDR3 is TGCAGCGTGAGGACGGGGTACACTGAAGCTTTCTTT. This gives the protein CSVRTGYTEAFF. Full variable domain (remainder filled in from reference TRBV29-1 and TRBJ1-1): SAVISQKPSRDICQRGTSLTIQCQVDSQVTMMFWYRQQPGQSLTLIATANQGSEATYESGFVIDKFPISRPNLTFSTLTVSNMSPEDSSIYLCSVRTGYTEAFFGQGTRLTVV.

This clonotype has a count of ten or more. The chain employs TRBV12-3 or TRBV12-4 and TRBJ1-5, with unresolved D. The ends were cut back, 5 bases at V and 2 bases at J, with 13 bases in the middle. The CDR3 consists of 15 residues. Here the CDR3 DNA reads TGTGCCAGCAGTCCCCAAGGGCAGGGCAATCAGCCCCAGCATTTT. It encodes CASSPQGQGNQPQHF.

This clonotype was observed many times. This chain joins TRBV28 and TRBJ1-2; 10 nucleotides line up with TRBD1. Trimming at V came to 6 bases and at J to 4 bases, leaving 8 bases not matched to a gene. CDR1 is MDHEN and CDR2 is SYDVKM in the germline V gene. The CDR3 contains 15 residues. CDR3 loop: CASSRPTGGGYGYTF. Here the CDR3 DNA reads TGTGCCAGCAGCCGACCGACAGGGGGCGGCTATGGCTACACCTTC.

This clonotype occurred many times. This chain connects TRBV5-6 to TRBJ2-1, with 9 bases that match TRBD1. J was trimmed by 3 bases and V by 5 bases; bases with no gene match: 9. Germline V lookup: CDR1 SGHDT, CDR2 YYEEEE. The CDR3 is 16 amino acids. CDR3 sequence (DNA): TGTGCCAGCAGACTCTCCGGGACAGGGAACTACAATGAGCAGTTCTTC. This encodes CASRLSGTGNYNEQFF.

The chain couples TRBV19 to TRBJ1-5; D unclear. CDR3 length: 15 residues. Germline CDR1 and CDR2: LNHDA and SQIVND (reference sequence). Trimming cost V 1 base and J 0 bases, with 7 bases left between them. CDR3 nucleotide sequence: TGTGCCAGTAGTATAGTGGGGTATAGCAATCAGCCCCAGCATTTT. Translated: CASSIVGYSNQPQHF.

This clonotype showed up just a few times. This rearrangement joins TRBV15 to TRBJ1-5, with a tentative D call TRBD1 (5 bases). Trimming removed 0 bases at V and 4 bases at J, with 13 bases between. There are 16 residues in the CDR3. CDR1 and CDR2 (germline): LNHNV, YYDKDF (reference sequence). This CDR3 is CATSRDGGAVNQPQHF. CDR3 sequence (DNA): TGTGCCACCAGCAGAGACGGAGGGGCAGTTAATCAGCCCCAGCATTTT.

In its sample, this clonotype was seen many times. The chain has TRBV7-9 and TRBJ1-5, with TRBD1 matching over 7 bases. In germline, CDR1 is SEHNR, CDR2 FQNEAQ (reference sequence). V lost 6 bases, J lost 6 bases, and 8 bases stayed unmatched. The CDR3 length is 14 residues. The CDR3 is CASSIGGQRQPQHF. The CDR3 coding sequence is TGTGCCAGCAGTATCGGGGGACAGCGTCAGCCCCAGCATTTT.

This clonotype was observed at least ten times. This chain uses TRBV12-3 or TRBV12-4 with TRBJ1-4; weak D call: TRBD1 (5 bases). V was trimmed by 5 bases and J by 6 bases, leaving 13 bases between them. CDR3 length: 14 residues. This CDR3 is CASSPGTLDEKLFF. CDR3 DNA sequence: TGTGCCAGCAGTCCCGGGACGCTGGATGAAAAACTGTTTTTT.

This clonotype was detected ten times or more. This chain links TRBV28 with TRBJ1-4; a possible D gene is TRBD1 (6 bases). This CDR3 is 16 amino acids long. V was clipped by 3 bases and J by 5 bases, with 16 bases between them. The germline CDR1 and CDR2 sequences are MDHEN and SYDVKM. DNA of the CDR3: TGTGCCAGCAGTTTCTCCCTCGCAGGGGCAAATGAAAAACTGTTTTTT. Amino acids: CASSFSLAGANEKLFF. The complete variable domain, with remaining parts taken from reference TRBV28 and TRBJ1-4, reads DVKVTQSSRYLVKRTGEKVFLECVQDMDHENMFWYRQDPGLGLRLIYFSYDVKMKEKGDIPEGYSVSREKKERFSLILESASTNQTSMYLCASSFSLAGANEKLFFGSGTQLSVL.

CDR3 DNA: TGCAGCGTGATGGACAGGGAAAACACCGGGGAGCTGTTTTTT. As protein: CSVMDRENTGELFF. The chain is built from TRBV29-1 and TRBJ2-2, with 8 bases identical to TRBD1. The CDR3 runs to 14 residues. V lost 6 bases to trimming and J lost 2 bases; unmatched junction nucleotides: 5. Germline lookup yields CDR1 SQVTM and CDR2 ANQGSEA.

This clonotype has just a few counts. This chain connects TRBV20-1 to TRBJ1-4; D unresolved. This CDR3 is 18 amino acids long. Germline CDR1 and CDR2: DFQATT and SNEGSKA (reference sequence). V dropped 4 bases and J dropped 8 bases, with 29 bases sitting between them. The CDR3 DNA reads as TGCAGTGCTACCCTCGGCTCCCGCGGATCTAGACGATGGGAAAAACTGTTTTTT. This encodes CSATLGSRGSRRWEKLFF.

This clonotype came up many times. This chain connects TRBV27 to TRBJ1-1; 9 nucleotides align to TRBD1. The CDR3 extends over 14 amino acids. Germline V gives CDR1 MNHEY, CDR2 SMNVEV (reference sequence). Germline trimming cut 4 bases from V and 7 bases from J; bases unmatched to any gene: 7. This CDR3 is CASSSWTGEREAFF. CDR3 bases: TGTGCCAGCAGTTCATGGACAGGGGAGCGTGAAGCTTTCTTT.